This T cell receptor beta chain was retrieved from a study of chemoradiotherapy in HPV16-positive cancers. Germline-derived CDR1 and CDR2 are SGHAT and FQNNGV. Trimming took 1 base from V and 6 from J; bases not matched to a gene: 4. This CDR3 comprises 15 residues. TCRdb keeps only in-frame clones here, not all; method: immunoSEQ multiplex PCR. The sample has roughly 2,500 clones; 70% to 90% are singletons. This clone came up once. Samples were taken several times over chemoradiotherapy. The receptor was derived from a human donor with HPV-associated anogenital cancer. V is TRBV11-2 and J is TRBJ2-7, with 12 nucleotides matching TRBD2. The sequencing here drew on tumor tissue, taken from a patient who underwent chemoradiotherapy. CDR3 DNA sequence: TGTGCCAGCAGCTTAGCGGCTAGCGGGAGGGGCGAGCAGTACTTC. Its translation is CASSLAASGRGEQYF.